The rows below give T cell receptor beta chains drawn from one sample of a study of blood T cell repertoires in COVID-19. The repertoire was sequenced with immunoSEQ multiplex PCR; TCRdb's copy has only in-frame clones and lacks some. This table has hundreds of thousands of clones, approximately 90% appearing once. The specimen was PBMCs or T cells enriched from blood (not recorded which). These receptor sequences come from a woman aged 55-69 years in a cohort exposed to, infected with or recovered from COVID-19 (not recorded which). CDR3s include the opening cysteine and the closing phenylalanine or tryptophan.

>TRBJ1-1|TRBV28|13
CASSSPPSAEAFF
>TRBJ2-1|TRBV7-6|14
CASSLAAAGNEQFF
>TRBJ1-1|TRBV19|14
CASSIGGIGAEAFF
>TRBJ2-1|TRBV19|15
CASRLQGSRYNEQFF
>TRBJ1-6|TRBV3-1/TRBV3-2|17
CASSQFRPAALSSPLHF
>TRBJ2-7|TRBV6-6|13
CASSYDRGYEQYF
>TRBJ2-3|TRBV30|16
CAWSVGGLAGVRTQYF
>TRBJ2-7|TRBV28|17
CASSTSSLDRGSYEQYF
>TRBJ1-6|TRBV19|11
CATGTASPLHF
>TRBJ2-5|TRBV29-1|13
CSAVRVLKETQYF
>TRBJ1-1|TRBV6-5|11
CASSPLTEAFF
>TRBJ2-1|TRBV7-3|14
CASSPVGLAGGQFF
>TRBJ2-7|TRBV7-9|14
CASSPGQGAYEQYF
>TRBJ1-4|TRBV30|16
CAWSVGGGTADEKLFF
>TRBJ2-5|TRBV24-1|13
CATSDLIEETQYF
>TRBJ1-1|TRBV30|14
CAWSPEKGVPEAFF
>TRBJ2-7|TRBV7-2|14
CASGRRGSSYEQYF
>TRBJ2-2|TRBV7-9|16
CASSLAQGSGAGELFF
>TRBJ1-1|TRBV25-1|15
CASSEQGRLNTEAFF
>TRBJ1-1|TRBV6-5|13
CASSRQGVAEAFF
>TRBJ1-1|TRBV4-1|15
CASSQDQVPNTEAFF
>TRBJ1-2|TRBV7-9|13
CASSGQGGHGYTF
>TRBJ1-1|TRBV27|14
CASSPRASDTEAFF
>TRBJ2-2|TRBV7-3|16
CASSLMAALNTGELFF
>TRBJ2-7|TRBV24-1|19
CATSDLGLAGGPSSYEQYF
>TRBJ2-3|TRBV18|15
CASSLQGVGTDTQYF
>TRBJ2-7|TRBV7-2|17
CASSLGSGTGDTYEQYF
>TRBJ2-7|TRBV27|12
CASGTSYYEQYF
>TRBJ2-1|TRBV11-2|15
CASSVWVAGGGEQFF
>TRBJ1-2|TRBV28|15
CASSLHNRIDYGYTF
>TRBJ2-1|TRBV10-1|14
CASSLAGVGNEQFF
>TRBJ2-5|TRBV3-1/TRBV3-2|14
CASSQGTRQETQYF
>TRBJ2-1|TRBV10-3|14
CAIRDLSSYNEQFF
>TRBJ1-6|TRBV3-1/TRBV3-2|18
CASSQGQNRDRGNSPLHF
>TRBJ2-1|TRBV19|21
CASSIDWDSGLAGGPYNEQFF
>TRBJ2-7|TRBV4-2|17
CASSQDRGGGPPYEQYF
>TRBJ2-2|TRBV19|13
CASKQVYTGELFF
>TRBJ2-7|TRBV25-1|16
CASSEYLQPGGSEQYF
>TRBJ1-2|TRBV6-5|14
CASSSRGTRGGYTF
>TRBJ2-1|TRBV7-2|13
CASSLPYSNEQFF
>TRBJ1-6|TRBV7-9|16
CASSLAIGQGVSPLHF
>TRBJ2-5|TRBV24-1|13
CATSEGGKETQYF
>TRBJ2-7|TRBV28|15
CASTSPGREMRVQYF
>TRBJ1-1|TRBV10-1|14
CASSDDRERTEAFF